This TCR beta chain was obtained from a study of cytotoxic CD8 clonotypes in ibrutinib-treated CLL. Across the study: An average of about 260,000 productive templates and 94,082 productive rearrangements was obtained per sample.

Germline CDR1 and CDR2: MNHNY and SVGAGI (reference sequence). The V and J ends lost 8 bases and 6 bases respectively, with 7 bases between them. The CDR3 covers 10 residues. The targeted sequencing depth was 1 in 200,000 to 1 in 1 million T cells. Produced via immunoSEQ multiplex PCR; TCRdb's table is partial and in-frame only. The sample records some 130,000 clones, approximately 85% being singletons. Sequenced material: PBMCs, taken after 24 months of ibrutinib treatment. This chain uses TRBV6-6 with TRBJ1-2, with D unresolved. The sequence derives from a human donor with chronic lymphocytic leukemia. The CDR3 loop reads CASGSNGYTF. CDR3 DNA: TGTGCCAGCGGTTCTAATGGCTACACCTTC.